A single sample gave rise to the 10 T cell receptor beta chains below, sequenced in a study of cytomegalovirus exposure and HLA in healthy donors. The PCR was carried out with 60 Vbeta primers and 13 Jbeta primers. Profiled with immunoSEQ multiplex PCR; TCRdb holds only in-frame clones, not every one. The repertoire holds 150,000 to 200,000 clones, with over 60% as singletons. What was sequenced was PBMCs. Receptors were obtained from a girl aged 10 to 17 in good health and CMV-seronegative.

The genes are TRBV30 and TRBJ1-5, with TRBD1 identical over 10 bases. The CDR3 sequence is 17 residues long. Per germline, CDR1 GTSNPN and CDR2 SVGIG (reference sequence). V lost 6 bases, J lost 0 bases, and 11 bases stayed unmatched. This CDR3 is CACKPGQGSYSNQPQHF. CDR3 in DNA: TGTGCCTGCAAACCGGGACAGGGGTCCTATAGCAATCAGCCCCAGCATTTT.

The chain recombines TRBV2 with TRBJ1-2; D perhaps matches TRBD1 (5 bases). CDR1 is SNHLY and CDR2 is FYNNEI in the germline V gene. This CDR3 is 13 amino acids long. The V and J ends lost 6 bases and 0 bases respectively, with 8 bases between them. DNA for the CDR3: TGTGCCAGCAGGACAGTTACTAACTATGGCTACACCTTC. Its translation: CASRTVTNYGYTF.

The J gene is TRBJ2-5, the V gene TRBV5-1; 11 bases fit TRBD1. The J call could be wrong; TRBJ2-7 is a better fit for the DNA end. The CDR3 spans 15 residues. The germline V gene encodes CDR1 SGHRS and CDR2 YFSETQ. The CDR3 sequence: CASSAWTGGGYEQYF. CDR3 DNA sequence: TGCGCCAGCAGCGCCTGGACAGGGGGCGGTTACGAGCAGTACTTC.

This clone was counted a single time. The CDR3 is CAWRPRGTGNQPQHF. CDR3 sequence (DNA): TGTGCCTGGCGACCCAGGGGGACGGGCAATCAGCCCCAGCATTTT. This chain joins TRBV30 and TRBJ1-5, with 7 positions matching TRBD1. V gave up 5 bases and J gave up 2 bases; unmatched junction bases: 9. The CDR3 is made up of 15 amino acids. Germline assignment: CDR1 GTSNPN and CDR2 SVGIG (reference sequence).

The V and J genes are TRBV7-2 and TRBJ2-7, with a possible D match to TRBD1 (5 bases). This CDR3 has 16 residues. V was shortened by 1 base and J by 1 base, with 14 bases between the two germline ends. CDR1 SGHTA and CDR2 FQGNSA come from the germline V gene. In DNA form, the CDR3 reads TGTGCCAGCAGCTTAGGTCTGGGGCGAAATTCCTACGAGCAGTACTTC. Its translation is CASSLGLGRNSYEQYF.

V gene TRBV6-6 combines with J gene TRBJ2-7; TRBD2 matches 7 bases. Germline trimming cut 0 bases from V and 2 bases from J; bases unmatched to any gene: 7. The CDR3 totals 16 residues. The germline CDR1 and CDR2 sequences are MNHNY and SVGAGI (reference sequence). DNA for the CDR3: TGTGCCAGCAGTTACTCGATTACTAGCGTAACCTACGAGCAGTACTTC. This translates into CASSYSITSVTYEQYF.

The CDR3 is CASSFGSDTEAFF. CDR3 in DNA: TGTGCCAGCAGCTTCGGGTCTGACACTGAAGCTTTCTTT. J is TRBJ1-1 and V is TRBV7-9, with D hard to call. Trimming cost V 3 bases and J 3 bases, with 8 bases left between them. The CDR3 extends over 13 amino acids. Germline CDR1 SEHNR, CDR2 FQNEAQ (reference sequence).

The chain is built from TRBV7-6 and TRBJ2-5, with TRBD2 as a possible D gene (5 bases). Germline V gene lookup returns CDR1 SGHVS and CDR2 FNYEAQ. The CDR3 is 15 amino acids. Deletions cut 1 base from V and 2 bases from J, with 11 bases between. The DNA for the CDR3 is TGTGCCAGCAGCTTAGGAGCGGAACAACAAGAGACCCAGTACTTC. Protein: CASSLGAEQQETQYF.

V is TRBV15 and J is TRBJ1-3, with D unclear. Germline CDR1 is LNHNV and CDR2 is YYDKDF (reference sequence). Trimming removed 0 bases at V and 0 bases at J, with 6 bases between. The CDR3 has 15 amino acids. CDR3 nucleotide sequence: TGTGCCACCAGCAGAGATCGTAGCTCTGGAAACACCATATATTTT. This sequence encodes CATSRDRSSGNTIYF.

Here the CDR3 reads CASRADSPSYNEQFF. In DNA form, the CDR3 reads TGCGCCAGCAGGGCGGACTCACCTTCCTACAATGAGCAGTTCTTC. The chain couples TRBV5-1 to TRBJ2-1; maybe TRBD2 (5 bases). In germline, CDR1 is SGHRS, CDR2 YFSETQ. The CDR3 consists of 15 residues. V dropped 5 bases and J dropped 1 base, with 13 bases sitting between them.